The 9 T cell receptor beta chains presented below share a single source sample, sequenced in a study of cytomegalovirus exposure and HLA in healthy donors. The PCR made use of 60 Vbeta and 13 Jbeta primers. Data came from immunoSEQ multiplex PCR; TCRdb stores just in-frame clones and leaves some out. The sample has some 96,000 clones, 64% seen once. Sequencing was done on a sample of PBMCs. The receptor set was obtained from a man aged 60 to 69 in good health and CMV-seronegative.

This chain uses TRBV5-1 with TRBJ1-2, with D possibly matching TRBD1 (5 bases). This CDR3 has 16 amino acids. Trimming pared 0 bases from V and 8 bases from J, leaving 20 bases between. Germline V gene lookup returns CDR1 SGHRS and CDR2 YFSETQ. CDR3 residues: CASSLVAGPALGGYTF. CDR3 DNA: TGCGCCAGCAGCTTGGTTGCAGGGCCAGCTTTAGGGGGCTACACCTTC. Drawing the rest from reference TRBV5-1 and TRBJ1-2, the complete variable domain is KAGVTQTPRYLIKTRGQQVTLSCSPISGHRSVSWYQQTPGQGLQFLFEYFSETQRNKGNFPGRFSGRQFSNSRSEMNVSTLELGDSALYLCASSLVAGPALGGYTFGSGTRLTVV.

The CDR3 region is CASSDNRLNTEAFF. CDR3 bases: TGTGCCAGCAGTGATAACAGACTAAACACTGAAGCTTTCTTT. This chain uses TRBV6-5 with TRBJ1-1; D call uncertain. CDR3 length equals 14 residues. The germline CDR1 and CDR2 sequences are MNHEY and SVGAGI. Trimming removed 5 bases at V and 2 bases at J, with 12 bases between.

This clone was picked up a small number of times. The chain joins TRBV9 to TRBJ1-2; D uncertain. V lost 3 bases, J lost 5 bases, and 17 bases lay in between. CDR3 length: 15 amino acids. Germline lookup yields CDR1 SGDLS and CDR2 YYNGEE. CDR3 sequence: CASSGSPEYQYGYTF. In DNA, the CDR3 is TGTGCCAGCAGCGGCTCACCCGAGTACCAATATGGCTACACCTTC.

In this sample, this clone turned up a few times. The J gene is TRBJ1-2, the V gene TRBV6-6; possible D gene TRBD1, 5 bases. Germline loops: CDR1 MNHNY, CDR2 SVGAGI (reference sequence). V was shortened by 4 bases and J by 5 bases, with 8 bases between the two germline ends. This CDR3 is built from 12 residues. The CDR3 DNA follows: TGTGCCAGCAGTTTTCAGGGTTATGGCTACACCTTC. Translated: CASSFQGYGYTF.

This clone was recorded a few times. CDR3 protein: CASSLGQSNYGYTF. As DNA, the CDR3 is TGTGCCAGCAGCTTGGGACAGAGTAACTATGGCTACACCTTC. The genes are TRBV5-6 and TRBJ1-2, with a weak D call TRBD1 (5 bases). CDR3 length: 14 amino acids. V was pared by 0 bases and J by 1 base, with 7 bases between. CDR1 is SGHDT, CDR2 YYEEEE, per germline.

This clone showed up just once. V usage is TRBV10-3 and J usage is TRBJ2-7; D is unclear. This CDR3 has 13 amino acids. CDR1 ENHRY and CDR2 SYGVKD come from the germline V gene. V dropped 3 bases and J dropped 2 bases, with 8 bases sitting between them. The CDR3 nucleotides are TGTGCCATCAGTGACGGTCATCCCTACGAGCAGTACTTC. Its protein product is CAISDGHPYEQYF.

V is TRBV27 and J is TRBJ2-1, with 8 bases identical to TRBD2. The V gene end was trimmed by 5 bases and the J gene end by 11 bases; junction bases not matched to a gene: 20. The CDR3 extends over 17 amino acids. Germline V CDR1 and CDR2: MNHEY, SMNVEV (reference sequence). The CDR3 loop reads CASSPNRGGKYNDKQFF. The CDR3 DNA reads TGTGCCAGCAGTCCAAACCGCGGGGGGAAGTACAATGACAAGCAGTTCTTC.

The CDR3 DNA reads TGTGCCAGCAGCCAAGGATCACTAGCGGGTCGCACAGATACGCAGTATTTT. Its protein product is CASSQGSLAGRTDTQYF. The chain uses TRBV4-2 and TRBJ2-3; 9 positions agree with TRBD2. The V gene end was trimmed by 1 base and the J gene end by 1 base; junction bases not matched to a gene: 6. Germline values: CDR1 LGHNA, CDR2 YNFKEQ. This CDR3 is 17 amino acids long.

The rearrangement joins TRBV27 to TRBJ2-1; D may be TRBD2 (6 bases). The CDR3 is 15 amino acids. Germline CDR1 MNHEY, CDR2 SMNVEV (reference sequence). V lost 4 bases and J 4 bases, leaving 14 bases between the germline ends. CDR3 region: CASSYTSSGYNEQFF. CDR3 DNA sequence: TGTGCCAGCAGTTACACTAGCAGTGGATACAATGAGCAGTTCTTC.